The 29 T cell receptor beta chains presented below share a single source sample, sequenced in a study of blood T cell repertoires in COVID-19 (dated by TCRdb to 2020 to 2022). Library generation was performed with the immunoSEQ multiplex PCR assay. TCRdb obtained this table from immuneACCESS and retained in-frame rearrangements with V and J assigned. These tables miss some clones; where compared with another copy, unresolved V genes account for less than half of the shortfall, and the remainder is unexplained. The sample records 410,000 or so clones, around 89% of which are singletons. Approximately 1.5% of the sample is held by the ten biggest clonotypes. The sample consisted of peripheral blood. Receptors originate from a woman between 35 and 50 years old with COVID-19, enrolled during active disease.

Here the CDR3 DNA reads TGTGCCAGCAGCAACCGGGCCTACGAGCAGTACTTC. It yields the protein CASSNRAYEQYF. V gene TRBV7-9 combines with J gene TRBJ2-7, with D unresolved. Germline CDR1 SEHNR, CDR2 FQNEAQ (reference sequence). The CDR3 is 12 amino acids. The V end was cut by 5 bases, the J end by 2 bases, with 7 bases between.

The chain is built from TRBV4-3 and TRBJ1-2; maybe TRBD1 (6 bases). CDR1 is LGHNA, CDR2 YSLEER, per germline. The CDR3 is made up of 14 amino acids. Trimming stripped 3 bases from V and 4 bases from J, with 12 bases between. The chain's CDR3 is CASSQERQVYGYTF. DNA of the CDR3: TGCGCCAGCAGCCAGGAAAGACAGGTCTATGGCTACACCTTC.

The chain uses TRBV20-1 and TRBJ2-1, with TRBD2 as a possible D gene (5 bases). CDR1 DFQATT and CDR2 SNEGSKA come from the germline V gene (reference sequence). CDR3 size: 11 residues. Trimming pared 3 bases from V and 13 bases from J, leaving 13 bases between. Written as DNA, the CDR3 is TGCAGTGCTAGTCCCCGGGGAGTCCAGTTCTTC. Amino acids: CSASPRGVQFF.

V and J are TRBV6-5 and TRBJ1-5; 10 positions agree with TRBD1. The CDR3 is made up of 14 amino acids. Per germline, CDR1 MNHEY and CDR2 SVGAGI. V was clipped by 6 bases and J by 2 bases; unmatched bases: 1. The CDR3 reads CASRGTGGNQPQHF. CDR3 DNA: TGTGCCAGCAGAGGGACAGGGGGCAATCAGCCCCAGCATTTT.

This clone turned up a few times. Other DNA sequences in the same sample also yield this CDR3. This chain links TRBV9 with TRBJ2-7; tentative D call: TRBD2 (5 bases). The germline V gene encodes CDR1 SGDLS and CDR2 YYNGEE. This CDR3 has 14 residues. V lost 0 bases to trimming and J lost 0 bases, with 7 bases between them. In DNA, the CDR3 is TGTGCCAGCAGCGTAGCTAGCAGCTCCTACGAGCAGTACTTC. Amino acids: CASSVASSSYEQYF. Combining the CDR3 with reference TRBV9 and TRBJ2-7 gives the whole variable domain DSGVTQTPKHLITATGQRVTLRCSPRSGDLSVYWYQQSLDQGLQFLIQYYNGEERAKGNILERFSAQQFPDLHSELNLSSLELGDSALYFCASSVASSSYEQYFGPGTRLTVT.

The V call is TRBV5-6, the J call TRBJ2-1; TRBD1 aligns across 9 bases. CDR3 length equals 14 residues. Germline assignment: CDR1 SGHDT and CDR2 YYEEEE. After removal of 4 bases from V and 8 bases from J, the junction contained 7 bases not matched to a gene. CDR3 region: CASSTWDREHEQFF. Written as DNA, the CDR3 is TGTGCCAGCAGCACCTGGGACAGGGAACATGAGCAGTTCTTC.

The gene calls are TRBV6-1 and TRBJ1-4, with TRBD1 identical over 8 bases. Germline V gene data show CDR1 as MNHNS and CDR2 as SASEGT. Trimming took 1 base from V and 2 from J; bases not matched to a gene: 9. The CDR3 extends over 18 amino acids. CDR3 bases: TGTGCCAGCAGTGAAGATTTTCCGCGGGACAGGACTAATGAAAAACTGTTTTTT. It translates to CASSEDFPRDRTNEKLFF.

CDR3 protein: CASSLGPTTSRGRAGGYTF. In DNA, the CDR3 is TGTGCCAGCAGCTTGGGCCCCACTACTTCGCGAGGGAGGGCAGGAGGCTACACCTTC. V usage is TRBV5-5 and J usage is TRBJ1-2; no clear D gene. Germline V lookup: CDR1 SGHKS, CDR2 YYEKEE (reference sequence). The germline V and J ends were trimmed by 0 bases and 8 bases, with 29 bases remaining between them. The CDR3 extends over 19 amino acids.

The chain carries TRBV7-8 and TRBJ2-4; 9 bases fit TRBD1. CDR1 SGHVS and CDR2 FQNEAQ come from the germline V gene. Trimming cost V 6 bases and J 1 base; bases outside gene matches: 10. This CDR3 is built from 17 residues. Written as DNA, the CDR3 is TGTGCCAGCAGTTATTCTTCCGGACAGGGGGCCAAAAACATTCAGTACTTC. The encoded protein is CASSYSSGQGAKNIQYF.

The chain links TRBV5-1 to TRBJ2-3; 8 positions agree with TRBD2. CDR1 and CDR2 (germline): SGHRS, YFSETQ. The CDR3 is 15 residues long. V shed 2 bases and J 8 bases; nucleotides not matched to a gene: 10. CDR3 in DNA: TGCGCCAGCAGCTTCACAGGGAGCGGGGGAGGTACGCAGTATTTT. It yields the protein CASSFTGSGGGTQYF.

For the CDR3, the DNA is TGTGCCAGCAGCATCGGCGTCTTGGGGGCTTCACCCCTCCACTTT. Translated: CASSIGVLGASPLHF. V is TRBV9 and J is TRBJ1-6; D might be TRBD1 (6 bases). The germline V gene encodes CDR1 SGDLS and CDR2 YYNGEE. The CDR3 has 15 amino acids. The V end lost 4 bases, the J end lost 9 bases, and 17 bases lay between the germline ends.

This rearrangement joins TRBV7-9 to TRBJ1-2, with a possible D match to TRBD1 (5 bases). From germline, CDR1 is SEHNR and CDR2 FQNEAQ (reference sequence). The CDR3 is 16 amino acids. V gave up 5 bases and J gave up 0 bases, with 16 bases separating them. This chain's CDR3 is CASSVLTVDANYGYTF. The CDR3 region has the DNA TGTGCCAGCAGCGTCTTGACAGTGGATGCTAACTATGGCTACACCTTC.

The chain is built from TRBV24-1 and TRBJ2-5, with 9 bases aligning to TRBD1. Unmatched junction bases numbered 8, after V lost 5 bases and J lost 5 bases. This CDR3 is built from 15 residues. CDR1 KGHDR and CDR2 SFDVKD come from the germline V gene. The CDR3 DNA is TGTGCCACCAGTGCCGGGACAGGGTGGGGGGAGACCCAGTACTTC. It specifies CATSAGTGWGETQYF.

The V gene is TRBV19, the J gene TRBJ1-2; no definite D call. Germline V lookup: CDR1 LNHDA, CDR2 SQIVND (reference sequence). Trimming removed 4 bases at V and 8 bases at J, with 14 bases between. The CDR3 is 13 amino acids. In DNA, the CDR3 is TGTGCCAGTAGTACCACAAACCGGGTGGGCTACACCTTC. Protein sequence: CASSTTNRVGYTF.

The rearrangement joins TRBV5-6 to TRBJ2-7; D unclear. The germline CDR1 and CDR2 sequences are SGHDT and YYEEEE. Trimming left V 2 bases short and J 4 bases short, with 7 bases between. The CDR3 is made up of 12 amino acids. The CDR3: CASSLFSYEQYF. CDR3 coding DNA: TGTGCCAGCAGCTTATTCTCTTACGAGCAGTACTTC.

The J gene is TRBJ2-1, the V gene TRBV18; D gene uncertain. With 1 base removed from V and 8 bases from J, the gap between germline ends came to 9 bases. Germline loops: CDR1 KGHSH, CDR2 LQKENI. The CDR3 is 13 residues long. This CDR3 is CASSPLPSYEQFF. The CDR3 nucleotides are TGTGCCAGCTCACCACTTCCAAGCTATGAGCAGTTCTTC.

This chain connects TRBV27 to TRBJ1-5, with TRBD1 identical over 7 bases. V was clipped by 3 bases and J by 1 base; unmatched bases: 6. The germline gives CDR1 MNHEY, CDR2 SMNVEV (reference sequence). The CDR3 is 16 residues long. The CDR3 loop is CASSFRGTESNQPQHF. DNA for the CDR3: TGTGCCAGCAGTTTTAGGGGGACAGAAAGCAATCAGCCCCAGCATTTT.

This clone was seen a few times. V and J are TRBV28 and TRBJ1-1; 7 bases are shared with TRBD1. V trimming: 7 bases; J trimming: 10 bases; junction bases outside the gene matches: 9. The germline gives CDR1 MDHEN, CDR2 SYDVKM. The CDR3 runs 12 residues. The CDR3 is CASTTGTDTAFF. The CDR3 DNA follows: TGTGCCAGCACCACCGGGACAGATACAGCTTTCTTT.

The rearrangement joins TRBV19 to TRBJ1-5; weak D call: TRBD1 (6 bases). The germline V gene encodes CDR1 LNHDA and CDR2 SQIVND (reference sequence). V dropped 5 bases and J dropped 6 bases, with 23 bases sitting between them. The CDR3 totals 17 residues. The chain's CDR3 is CASSPPAGGAIGQPQHF. The CDR3 region has the DNA TGTGCCAGTAGTCCTCCCGCCGGGGGGGCAATAGGTCAGCCCCAGCATTTT.

The V gene is TRBV12-5, the J gene TRBJ1-1, with 9 bases aligning to TRBD1. The CDR3 totals 16 residues. Germline CDR1 reads LGHNT; CDR2 reads FRNRAP. Losses at the gene ends were 5 bases for V and 1 base for J; bases not matched to a gene: 8. The CDR3 protein is CASGRGQGNPNTEAFF. The CDR3 DNA reads as TGTGCTAGTGGTCGTGGACAGGGGAATCCGAACACTGAAGCTTTCTTT.

The chain is built from TRBV5-1 and TRBJ1-2; 8 bases are a match to TRBD1. Trimming at V came to 4 bases and at J to 0 bases, leaving 8 bases not matched to a gene. The CDR3 length is 16 residues. Germline-derived CDR1 and CDR2 are SGHRS and YFSETQ. CDR3 nucleotides: TGCGCCAGCAGCCCTGGACAGGGACAACCTAACTATGGCTACACCTTC. Residues: CASSPGQGQPNYGYTF.

The chain combines TRBV6-1 with TRBJ2-3; the D is unclear. Trimming pared 3 bases from V and 0 bases from J, leaving 7 bases between. Germline-derived CDR1 and CDR2 are MNHNS and SASEGT. The CDR3 is made up of 14 amino acids. CDR3 region: CASSEVASTDTQYF. The CDR3 DNA sequence: TGTGCCAGCAGTGAGGTAGCTAGCACAGATACGCAGTATTTT.

This chain uses TRBV5-1 with TRBJ2-5; TRBD1 matches at 7 bases. V was pared by 4 bases and J by 5 bases, with 11 bases of the junction left unmatched. This CDR3 is 15 amino acids long. Germline lookup yields CDR1 SGHRS and CDR2 YFSETQ. CDR3 region: CASSRGQVFGETQYF. CDR3 nucleotides: TGCGCCAGCAGCCGCGGACAGGTTTTCGGGGAGACCCAGTACTTC. The entire variable domain, with the rest obtained from reference TRBV5-1 and TRBJ2-5, is as follows: KAGVTQTPRYLIKTRGQQVTLSCSPISGHRSVSWYQQTPGQGLQFLFEYFSETQRNKGNFPGRFSGRQFSNSRSEMNVSTLELGDSALYLCASSRGQVFGETQYFGPGTRLLVL.

This chain joins TRBV7-2 and TRBJ1-2; maybe TRBD1 (5 bases). Trimming took 5 bases from V and 8 from J, leaving 21 bases between them. This CDR3 spans 15 amino acids. CDR1 is SGHTA and CDR2 is FQGNSA in the germline V gene. In DNA form, the CDR3 reads TGTGCCAGCAGCCCTGCTAATGGGGGGGAGATGGGCTACACCTTC. Translation: CASSPANGGEMGYTF.

The CDR3 loop is CAWGLAGGESSYNEQFF. In nucleotides, the CDR3 is TGTGCCTGGGGACTAGCGGGGGGGGAAAGCTCCTACAATGAGCAGTTCTTC. This chain uses TRBV30 with TRBJ2-1; 15 bases align to TRBD2. With 5 bases clipped from V and 0 bases from J, the junction kept 5 bases outside the gene matches. Germline V lookup: CDR1 GTSNPN, CDR2 SVGIG (reference sequence). The CDR3 has 17 amino acids.

This clone was recorded a few times. The chain couples TRBV7-9 to TRBJ1-6; 10 nucleotides match TRBD1. The trim removed 8 bases at V and 9 bases at J, leaving 1 base unmatched. The V gene's germline CDR1 is SEHNR and CDR2 FQNEAQ (reference sequence). This CDR3 is 12 amino acids long. The CDR3 coding sequence is TGTGCCAGCTGGGACAGGGGTTCACCCCTCCACTTT. This gives the protein CASWDRGSPLHF. The variable domain in full, with the rest retrieved from reference TRBV7-9 and TRBJ1-6, is DTGVSQNPRHKITKRGQNVTFRCDPISEHNRLYWYRQTLGQGPEFLTYFQNEAQLEKSRLLSDRFSAERPKGSFSTLEIQRTEQGDSAMYLCASWDRGSPLHFGNGTRLTVT.

This chain links TRBV7-2 with TRBJ1-5, with a weak D call TRBD1 (5 bases). CDR1 SGHTA and CDR2 FQGNSA come from the germline V gene. The CDR3 runs 17 residues. Between the trimmed V and J ends, which lost 1 base and 1 base, there was a span of 14 bases. The DNA for the CDR3 is TGTGCCAGCAGCTTAGATTCACGGGGGTGGAGCAATCAGCCCCAGCATTTT. This sequence encodes CASSLDSRGWSNQPQHF.

In its sample, this clone was seen once. This sequence joins TRBV18 and TRBJ2-7; the match to TRBD1 covers 8 bases. The CDR3 is 14 residues long. CDR1 is KGHSH and CDR2 is LQKENI in the germline V gene. Trimming removed 0 bases from V and 3 bases from J; junction bases left unmatched: 1. The CDR3 protein is CASSPPTGVYEQYF. Here the CDR3 DNA reads TGTGCCAGCTCACCACCGACAGGGGTCTACGAGCAGTACTTC.

V usage is TRBV27 and J usage is TRBJ2-7; tentative D call: TRBD1 (5 bases). Germline V lookup: CDR1 MNHEY, CDR2 SMNVEV (reference sequence). CDR3 size: 14 residues. The V end lost 8 bases, the J end lost 2 bases, and 16 bases lay between the germline ends. This CDR3 is CASPYQGGTYEQYF. DNA of the CDR3: TGTGCCAGCCCGTATCAGGGCGGAACCTACGAGCAGTACTTC.